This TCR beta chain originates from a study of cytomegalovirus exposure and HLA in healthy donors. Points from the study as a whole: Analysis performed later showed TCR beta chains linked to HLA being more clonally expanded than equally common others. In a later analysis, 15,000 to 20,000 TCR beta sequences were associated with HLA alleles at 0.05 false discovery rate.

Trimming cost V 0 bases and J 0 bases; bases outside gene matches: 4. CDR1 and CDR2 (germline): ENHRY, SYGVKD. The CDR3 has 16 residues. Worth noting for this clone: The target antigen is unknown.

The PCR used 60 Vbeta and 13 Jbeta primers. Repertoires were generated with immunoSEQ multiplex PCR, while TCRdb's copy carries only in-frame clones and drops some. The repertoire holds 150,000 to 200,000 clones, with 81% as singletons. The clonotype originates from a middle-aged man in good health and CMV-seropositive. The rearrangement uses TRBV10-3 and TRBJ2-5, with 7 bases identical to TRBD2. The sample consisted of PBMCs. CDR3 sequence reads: CAISESGGGHQETQYF. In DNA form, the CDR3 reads TGTGCCATCAGTGAGTCTGGCGGGGGTCACCAAGAGACCCAGTACTTC.